These 24 T cell receptor beta chains share one sample of origin, sequenced in a study of shared clonotypes between healthy human individuals. Naive CD8 cells comprised CD45RO-negative, CCR7-positively selected cells, excluding terminally differentiated effector memory CD45RA+ cells. Measured with immunoSEQ multiplex PCR; TCRdb has only the in-frame clones, and not every one. The sample carries 750,000 to 1,000,000 clones, nearly 95% recorded once. What was sequenced was naive CD8+ T cells sorted from blood. The receptors here all came from a man aged 25 to 40 in good health.

This sequence joins TRBV2 and TRBJ1-1; 7 bases line up with TRBD1. Losses at the gene ends were 7 bases for V and 1 base for J; bases not matched to a gene: 9. This CDR3 has 15 amino acids. CDR1 and CDR2 (germline): SNHLY, FYNNEI. In nucleotides, the CDR3 is TGTGCCAGCAACCCAAGACAGGGCCGGAACACTGAAGCTTTCTTT. Its translation: CASNPRQGRNTEAFF.

The chain couples TRBV7-9 to TRBJ2-3; possibly TRBD2 for D (6 bases). The CDR3 spans 15 residues. V was pared by 1 base and J by 6 bases, with 14 bases between. Germline assignment: CDR1 SEHNR and CDR2 FQNEAQ (reference sequence). The CDR3 region has the DNA TGTGCCAGCAGCTTAGGTGACAATGGAGGGGATACGCAGTATTTT. Protein: CASSLGDNGGDTQYF.

This chain links TRBV9 with TRBJ2-1, with no clear D. CDR3 length: 16 amino acids. CDR1 is SGDLS and CDR2 is YYNGEE in the germline V gene. V was clipped by 0 bases and J by 4 bases, with 14 bases between them. The CDR3 sequence is CASSVGVIPLYNEQFF. CDR3 in DNA: TGTGCCAGCAGCGTAGGAGTGATACCTCTGTACAATGAGCAGTTCTTC.

The chain has TRBV29-1 and TRBJ2-7, with 10 bases that match TRBD2. The junction had 13 bases not matched to a gene; V was cut back by 4 bases and J by 4 bases. Germline values: CDR1 SQVTM, CDR2 ANQGSEA. The CDR3 length is 16 residues. CDR3 sequence (DNA): TGCAGCGTTGTGAGCGGGAGGGCCGGATCTGAATACGAGCAGTACTTC. It encodes CSVVSGRAGSEYEQYF.

V gene TRBV5-6 combines with J gene TRBJ2-7, with 10 positions matching TRBD2. V dropped 6 bases and J dropped 5; count of bases not matched to a gene: 8. The CDR3 contains 14 residues. The germline CDR1 and CDR2 sequences are SGHDT and YYEEEE. As DNA, the CDR3 is TGTGCCAGCACCTCCGGGACTAGCGCACACGAGCAGTACTTC. Translated, it gives CASTSGTSAHEQYF.

The chain carries TRBV11-2 and TRBJ2-7; 10 positions match TRBD1. V shed 5 bases and J 6 bases; nucleotides not matched to a gene: 10. The CDR3 is 15 amino acids. The V gene's germline CDR1 is SGHAT and CDR2 FQNNGV. CDR3 region: CASSISPGQGIEQYF. Here the CDR3 DNA reads TGTGCCAGCAGCATATCCCCGGGACAGGGGATCGAGCAGTACTTC.

The V call is TRBV19, the J call TRBJ1-1; 9 nucleotides match TRBD1. The CDR3 is 17 amino acids. V lost 3 bases and J lost 1; bases outside the gene matches: 9. Germline V gene sequence: CDR1 LNHDA, CDR2 SQIVND (reference sequence). CDR3 loop: CASSIRGTGISNTEAFF. CDR3 sequence (DNA): TGTGCCAGTAGTATCAGAGGGACAGGGATATCGAACACTGAAGCTTTCTTT.

The rearrangement joins TRBV27 to TRBJ2-5, with 9 bases aligning to TRBD1. The CDR3 is 17 residues long. CDR1 is MNHEY, CDR2 SMNVEV, per germline (reference sequence). Trimming cost V 0 bases and J 5 bases; bases outside gene matches: 10. The CDR3 DNA reads as TGTGCCAGCAGTTTATCGTCCGGGACAGGGCGTATGGAGACCCAGTACTTC. Translating gives CASSLSSGTGRMETQYF.

This clone was recorded only once. The chain joins TRBV28 to TRBJ2-7; tentative D call: TRBD1 (6 bases). The CDR3 spans 15 residues. CDR1 MDHEN and CDR2 SYDVKM come from the germline V gene. Trimming removed 4 bases from V and 1 base from J, with 14 bases in between. The CDR3, as DNA: TGTGCCAGCAGTTACGTCCGGGACATATCCTACGAGCAGTACTTC. It encodes CASSYVRDISYEQYF.

The genes are TRBV4-1 and TRBJ2-7; no clear D gene. The CDR3 is 14 amino acids. V lost 0 bases and J lost 7, with 13 bases in between. Germline values: CDR1 MGHRA, CDR2 YSYEKL. The CDR3 sequence: CASSQELALGEQYF. The CDR3 DNA follows: TGCGCCAGCAGCCAAGAACTGGCCTTGGGGGAGCAGTACTTC.

On this clone: Other DNA sequences in this sample translate to the same CDR3. J is TRBJ2-1 and V is TRBV6-5, with D perhaps TRBD2 (6 bases). Germline assignment: CDR1 MNHEY and CDR2 SVGAGI. The CDR3 is made up of 15 amino acids. The ends were cut back, 2 bases at V and 0 bases at J, with 8 bases in the middle. CDR3 in amino acids: CASSYGDSSYNEQFF. DNA of the CDR3: TGTGCCAGCAGTTACGGGGACTCCTCCTACAATGAGCAGTTCTTC.

This chain joins TRBV7-9 and TRBJ1-4, with D tentatively TRBD1 (6 bases). V was clipped by 1 base and J by 5 bases, with 17 bases between them. This CDR3 spans 17 amino acids. Germline CDR1 SEHNR, CDR2 FQNEAQ (reference sequence). CDR3 amino acids: CASSLEVLGQQNEKLFF. In DNA, the CDR3 is TGTGCCAGCAGCTTAGAAGTTCTAGGACAGCAGAATGAAAAACTGTTTTTT.

CDR3 DNA: TGTGCCAGCAGTTTAGACGCCCCGGGGACCGGGGAGCTGTTTTTT. As protein: CASSLDAPGTGELFF. V usage is TRBV27 and J usage is TRBJ2-2, with a possible D match to TRBD2 (5 bases). Trimming took 2 bases from V and 5 from J, leaving 12 bases between them. The germline CDR1 and CDR2 sequences are MNHEY and SMNVEV (reference sequence). The CDR3 has 15 residues.

This chain joins TRBV5-1 and TRBJ2-2; unclear D gene. CDR1 and CDR2 from the germline V gene are SGHRS and YFSETQ. Trimming shortened V by 0 bases and J by 0 bases, and 3 bases separated the two germline ends. The CDR3 has 14 amino acids. In DNA, the CDR3 is TGCGCCAGCAGCTTGGTTCCGAACACCGGGGAGCTGTTTTTT. Its translation is CASSLVPNTGELFF.

This chain uses TRBV6-5 with TRBJ2-1; weak D call: TRBD2 (6 bases). CDR3 length equals 13 residues. Trimming took off 5 bases at V and 6 bases at J, with 11 bases between the two ends. CDR1 MNHEY and CDR2 SVGAGI come from the germline V gene. The CDR3 bases are TGTGCCAGCAGTCCCATAGCGGCCAATGAGCAGTTCTTC. It yields the protein CASSPIAANEQFF.

The J gene is TRBJ2-7, the V gene TRBV5-1; 7 nucleotides align to TRBD1. Germline lookup yields CDR1 SGHRS and CDR2 YFSETQ. V gave up 3 bases and J gave up 2 bases; unmatched junction bases: 17. The CDR3 runs to 18 residues. The CDR3 DNA sequence: TGCGCCAGCAGCTCCCTGGGACAGATTTTAAACGGGGCCTACGAGCAGTACTTC. Encoded protein: CASSSLGQILNGAYEQYF.

This chain uses TRBV11-2 with TRBJ1-1; 9 bases are shared with TRBD1. The CDR3 totals 13 residues. The germline V gene has CDR1 SGHAT and CDR2 FQNNGV. The V and J ends lost 3 bases and 5 bases, in that order; junction bases with no gene match: 1. CDR3 in DNA: TGTGCCAGCAGCTTGACAGGGGGGACTGAAGCTTTCTTT. The encoded protein is CASSLTGGTEAFF.

This chain uses TRBV11-2 with TRBJ2-1; possible D gene TRBD2, 6 bases. The germline CDR1 and CDR2 sequences are SGHAT and FQNNGV. This CDR3 region has 16 residues. The V end lost 5 bases, the J end lost 0 bases, and 14 bases lay between the germline ends. Here the CDR3 reads CASSRTGVSSYNEQFF. The CDR3 nucleotides are TGTGCCAGCAGCAGAACGGGGGTTAGCTCCTACAATGAGCAGTTCTTC. Full variable domain (missing parts from reference TRBV11-2 and TRBJ2-1): EAGVAQSPRYKIIEKRQSVAFWCNPISGHATLYWYQQILGQGPKLLIQFQNNGVVDDSQLPKDRFSAERLKGVDSTLKIQPAKLEDSAVYLCASSRTGVSSYNEQFFGPGTRLTVL.

The V gene is TRBV9, the J gene TRBJ2-7; 13 bases are a match to TRBD2. Germline loops: CDR1 SGDLS, CDR2 YYNGEE. V shed 3 bases, J shed 7 bases, and the junction held 7 bases outside the gene matches. CDR3 length equals 15 residues. The CDR3 here is CASSAGLAGEGEQYF. Written as DNA, the CDR3 is TGTGCCAGCAGCGCCGGACTAGCGGGAGAAGGAGAGCAGTACTTC.

In regard to this clone: Other DNA sequences within the sample encode an identical CDR3. The rearrangement uses TRBV27 and TRBJ2-3; D gene unclear. V lost 3 bases to trimming and J lost 0 bases, with 10 bases between them. Germline V gene lookup returns CDR1 MNHEY and CDR2 SMNVEV (reference sequence). The CDR3 contains 15 residues. The CDR3 DNA sequence: TGTGCCAGCAGTTTTGGAACAGCTAGCACAGATACGCAGTATTTT. Translation gives CASSFGTASTDTQYF.

The rearrangement joins TRBV5-4 to TRBJ1-1; a weak D match, TRBD1 (6 bases). V was pared by 6 bases and J by 11 bases, with 17 bases between. CDR1 and CDR2 (germline): SGHNT, YYREEE (reference sequence). This CDR3 region has 12 residues. In nucleotides, the CDR3 is TGTGCCAGCACTAAGACAGGTGATGGTGCTTTCTTT. This codes for CASTKTGDGAFF.

Only one count was recorded for this clone. The chain carries TRBV5-1 and TRBJ2-2, with D uncertain. The germline V gene has CDR1 SGHRS and CDR2 YFSETQ. The CDR3 is made up of 16 amino acids. V gave up 1 base and J gave up 4 bases, with 14 bases separating them. Here the CDR3 reads CASSLPRSSSTGELFF. As DNA, the CDR3 is TGCGCCAGCAGCTTGCCTCGATCCTCGAGCACCGGGGAGCTGTTTTTT. Looking up the rest from reference TRBV5-1 and TRBJ2-2 gives the full variable domain: KAGVTQTPRYLIKTRGQQVTLSCSPISGHRSVSWYQQTPGQGLQFLFEYFSETQRNKGNFPGRFSGRQFSNSRSEMNVSTLELGDSALYLCASSLPRSSSTGELFFGEGSRLTVL.

DNA for the CDR3: TGTGCCAGCAGCTTTGGGACAGGGGATCCCTATGGCTACACCTTC. Translating gives CASSFGTGDPYGYTF. The rearrangement uses TRBV7-2 and TRBJ1-2, with 10 bases identical to TRBD1. Trimming cost V 3 bases and J 4 bases; bases outside gene matches: 5. The germline CDR1 and CDR2 sequences are SGHTA and FQGNSA. The CDR3 length is 15 residues.

The V and J genes are TRBV9 and TRBJ2-1; 8 positions agree with TRBD2. V trimming: 6 bases; J trimming: 0 bases; junction bases outside the gene matches: 5. Germline CDR1 SGDLS, CDR2 YYNGEE. This CDR3 has 15 residues. The CDR3 nucleotides read TGTGCCAGCACCAGCGGGAGCTCCTCCTACAATGAGCAGTTCTTC. It codes for CASTSGSSSYNEQFF.